One sample yielded the 27 T cell receptor beta chains listed below, sequenced in a study of T cell responses to AZD1222 COVID-19 vaccine. Measured with immunoSEQ multiplex PCR; TCRdb has only the in-frame clones, and not every one. The data hold roughly 150,000 clones, with more than 85% observed a single time. The specimen comprised peripheral blood, sampled 28 days after the second AZD1222 dose. These receptors all come from an adult who received the AZD1222 COVID-19 vaccine.

The chain has TRBV27 and TRBJ1-1, with no clear D. V was cut by 3 bases and J by 6 bases, with 8 bases left in between. CDR3 length equals 12 residues. Germline V lookup: CDR1 MNHEY, CDR2 SMNVEV (reference sequence). CDR3 residues: CASSLVGSEAFF. CDR3 in DNA: TGTGCCAGCAGTTTGGTAGGGTCTGAAGCTTTCTTT.

The chain uses TRBV15 and TRBJ2-7, with a possible D match to TRBD2 (5 bases). The CDR3 length is 18 residues. Trimming removed 0 bases from V and 3 bases from J, with 21 bases in between. In germline, CDR1 is LNHNV, CDR2 YYDKDF (reference sequence). CDR3 amino acids: CATSRDLGETEWGYEQYF. The DNA of the CDR3 is TGTGCCACCAGCAGAGATTTGGGAGAGACCGAGTGGGGCTACGAGCAGTACTTC.

For the CDR3, the DNA is TGTGCCAGCAGCTCCTGGGACGGAACCTACGAGCAGTACTTC. Translating gives CASSSWDGTYEQYF. This chain connects TRBV7-9 to TRBJ2-7; either TRBD1 or TRBD2 may supply D (5 bases each). This CDR3 comprises 14 residues. Germline assignment: CDR1 SEHNR and CDR2 FQNEAQ (reference sequence). Trimming pared 4 bases from V and 2 bases from J, leaving 12 bases between. Based on the CDR3 plus reference TRBV7-9 and TRBJ2-7, the full variable domain is DTGVSQNPRHKITKRGQNVTFRCDPISEHNRLYWYRQTLGQGPEFLTYFQNEAQLEKSRLLSDRFSAERPKGSFSTLEIQRTEQGDSAMYLCASSSWDGTYEQYFGPGTRLTVT.

The chain carries TRBV28 and TRBJ2-5; tentative D call: TRBD2 (5 bases). Trimming took 1 base from V and 5 from J, leaving 11 bases between them. Germline V gene data show CDR1 as MDHEN and CDR2 as SYDVKM. There are 14 residues in the CDR3. The CDR3 spells CASSLFRGTETQYF. The DNA of the CDR3 is TGTGCCAGCAGTTTATTTCGGGGAACCGAGACCCAGTACTTC.

V is TRBV7-8 and J is TRBJ2-3, with a tentative D call TRBD2 (6 bases). The ends were cut back, 7 bases at V and 1 base at J, with 9 bases in the middle. The germline V gene has CDR1 SGHVS and CDR2 FQNEAQ. This CDR3 region has 13 residues. The CDR3 DNA follows: TGTGCCAGCAAATCTAGCGGCACAGATACGCAGTATTTT. It codes for CASKSSGTDTQYF.

In this sample, this clone turned up once. The chain is built from TRBV6-5 and TRBJ1-2, with D tentatively TRBD1 (6 bases). This CDR3 comprises 16 residues. Trimming removed 0 bases from V and 3 bases from J, with 14 bases in between. Germline loops: CDR1 MNHEY, CDR2 SVGAGI. Here the CDR3 DNA reads TGTGCCAGCAGTTACTCGATTCTCAGGGGTGACTATGGCTACACCTTC. Translated: CASSYSILRGDYGYTF.

In its sample, this clone was seen a few times. The rearrangement uses TRBV28 and TRBJ2-2, with a possible D match to TRBD2 (5 bases). Trimming took 0 bases from V and 0 from J, leaving 11 bases between them. The germline CDR1 and CDR2 sequences are MDHEN and SYDVKM. The CDR3 is 17 residues long. The CDR3 sequence: CASSLWERTANTGELFF. In DNA form, the CDR3 reads TGTGCCAGCAGTTTATGGGAGCGGACCGCGAACACCGGGGAGCTGTTTTTT. The entire variable domain, with the rest obtained from reference TRBV28 and TRBJ2-2, is as follows: DVKVTQSSRYLVKRTGEKVFLECVQDMDHENMFWYRQDPGLGLRLIYFSYDVKMKEKGDIPEGYSVSREKKERFSLILESASTNQTSMYLCASSLWERTANTGELFFGEGSRLTVL.

The genes are TRBV7-9 and TRBJ1-2, with a possible D match to TRBD1 (5 bases). CDR1 and CDR2 (germline): SEHNR, FQNEAQ (reference sequence). V was shortened by 8 bases and J by 2 bases, with 15 bases between the two germline ends. The CDR3 is 14 amino acids. The CDR3 coding sequence is TGTGCCAGCCACGATGGGGCGGCCAACTATGGCTACACCTTC. Translating it yields CASHDGAANYGYTF.

The rearrangement joins TRBV7-3 to TRBJ2-3, with D uncertain. V dropped 4 bases and J dropped 1 base, with 27 bases sitting between them. Germline assignment: CDR1 SGHTA and CDR2 FQGTGA. The CDR3 extends over 20 amino acids. CDR3 sequence reads: CASSSTFPHGRVSRTDTQYF. The CDR3 DNA reads as TGTGCCAGCAGCTCTACATTCCCCCACGGTAGGGTCTCTCGCACAGATACGCAGTATTTT.

V is TRBV6-5 and J is TRBJ2-2; TRBD1 matches 8 bases. This CDR3 is built from 14 residues. The germline CDR1 and CDR2 sequences are MNHEY and SVGAGI. Trimming removed 7 bases from V and 4 bases from J; junction bases left unmatched: 5. CDR3 amino acids: CASKPQGGTGELFF. The CDR3 DNA reads TGTGCCAGCAAACCACAGGGGGGCACCGGGGAGCTGTTTTTT.

The chain employs TRBV7-3 and TRBJ2-3; 13 positions agree with TRBD2. CDR1 and CDR2 from the germline V gene are SGHTA and FQGTGA. J was trimmed by 3 bases and V by 5 bases; bases with no gene match: 11. The CDR3 sequence is 18 residues long. The CDR3 is CASSISPTSGGATDTQYF. The CDR3 DNA reads as TGTGCCAGCAGCATAAGTCCTACTAGCGGGGGGGCGACAGATACGCAGTATTTT.

V and J are TRBV7-9 and TRBJ1-2; the D gene is possibly TRBD1 (5 bases). The CDR3 extends over 15 amino acids. Germline lookup yields CDR1 SEHNR and CDR2 FQNEAQ (reference sequence). The V and J ends lost 1 base and 6 bases respectively, with 15 bases between them. For the CDR3, the DNA is TGTGCCAGCAGCTTAGGCAGGGCCACCTCAGATGGCTACACCTTC. Translated, it gives CASSLGRATSDGYTF.

This clone appeared a few times. The chain combines TRBV19 with TRBJ2-1; D uncertain. Trimming left V 5 bases short and J 9 bases short, with 8 bases between. The CDR3 runs to 11 residues. Germline values: CDR1 LNHDA, CDR2 SQIVND (reference sequence). CDR3 residues: CASSAKTEQFF. DNA for the CDR3: TGTGCCAGTAGTGCCAAAACTGAGCAGTTCTTC. The full variable domain, its missing parts supplied by reference TRBV19 and TRBJ2-1, is DGGITQSPKYLFRKEGQNVTLSCEQNLNHDAMYWYRQDPGQGLRLIYYSQIVNDFQKGDIAEGYSVSREKKESFPLTVTSAQKNPTAFYLCASSAKTEQFFGPGTRLTVL.

V and J are TRBV4-1 and TRBJ2-1, with 8 bases aligning to TRBD2. Germline assignment: CDR1 MGHRA and CDR2 YSYEKL. This CDR3 has 12 residues. V was clipped by 2 bases and J by 12 bases; unmatched bases: 3. The CDR3: CASSQTSGWQFF. DNA for the CDR3: TGCGCCAGCAGCCAAACTAGCGGTTGGCAGTTCTTC.

J is TRBJ1-4 and V is TRBV7-9; D is ambiguous. CDR3 length equals 14 residues. Germline V gene data show CDR1 as SEHNR and CDR2 as FQNEAQ (reference sequence). Trimming pared 0 bases from V and 8 bases from J, leaving 10 bases between. CDR3 in amino acids: CASSLAYGREKLFF. For the CDR3, the DNA is TGTGCCAGCAGCTTAGCGTACGGGCGGGAAAAACTGTTTTTT.

The V gene is TRBV5-6, the J gene TRBJ1-4, with D perhaps matching TRBD1 (6 bases). Per the germline V gene, CDR1 is SGHDT and CDR2 is YYEEEE. The ends were cut back, 6 bases at V and 13 bases at J, with 28 bases in the middle. The CDR3 extends over 16 amino acids. CDR3 coding DNA: TGTGCCAGCACCTCTCCGGCGTCCCCTAGAGGGGGGGGACTGTTTTTT. Encoded protein: CASTSPASPRGGGLFF. Full variable domain (outside the CDR3, taken from reference TRBV5-6 and TRBJ1-4): DAGVTQSPTHLIKTRGQQVTLRCSPKSGHDTVSWYQQALGQGPQFIFQYYEEEERQRGNFPDRFSGHQFPNYSSELNVNALLLGDSALYLCASTSPASPRGGGLFFGSGTQLSVL.

The rearrangement joins TRBV15 to TRBJ2-5, with D tentatively TRBD1 or TRBD2 (6 bases each). CDR1 and CDR2 (germline): LNHNV, YYDKDF (reference sequence). This CDR3 is 12 amino acids long. V was pared by 11 bases and J by 0 bases, with 10 bases between. CDR3 sequence reads: CAVRGDQETQYF. DNA of the CDR3: TGTGCCGTAAGGGGGGACCAAGAGACCCAGTACTTC.

The chain links TRBV18 to TRBJ2-1; 7 bases align to TRBD2. This CDR3 spans 15 amino acids. J lost 3 bases, V lost 3 bases, and 5 bases had no gene match. Germline CDR1 and CDR2: KGHSH and LQKENI. CDR3 DNA: TGTGCCAGCTCACCTCTCGCGGGAGTCTACAATGAGCAGTTCTTC. Translation: CASSPLAGVYNEQFF.

The V call is TRBV7-2, the J call TRBJ2-3; 11 nucleotides agree with TRBD2. Per germline, CDR1 SGHTA and CDR2 FQGNSA. CDR3 length equals 17 residues. With V trimmed by 5 bases and J by 0 bases, 7 bases remained unmatched. Here the CDR3 DNA reads TGTGCCAGCAGCAAAAGGACTAGCGGGCATAGCACAGATACGCAGTATTTT. Translated, it gives CASSKRTSGHSTDTQYF. Full variable domain (outside the CDR3, taken from reference TRBV7-2 and TRBJ2-3): GAGVSQSPSNKVTEKGKDVELRCDPISGHTALYWYRQSLGQGLEFLIYFQGNSAPDKSGLPSDRFSAERTGGSVSTLTIQRTQQEDSAVYLCASSKRTSGHSTDTQYFGPGTRLTVL.

The chain combines TRBV9 with TRBJ1-2, with D unresolved. This CDR3 has 17 amino acids. V was cut by 0 bases and J by 8 bases, with 23 bases left in between. Per the germline V gene, CDR1 is SGDLS and CDR2 is YYNGEE. The CDR3 region has the DNA TGTGCCAGCAGCGTAGACCCTACCGGCGCTACGCTTATGGGCTACACCTTC. It encodes CASSVDPTGATLMGYTF.

The J gene is TRBJ1-4, the V gene TRBV28; the match to TRBD1 covers 9 bases. Germline V gene lookup returns CDR1 MDHEN and CDR2 SYDVKM. The V gene end was trimmed by 6 bases and the J gene end by 7 bases; junction bases not matched to a gene: 9. The CDR3 runs 15 residues. CDR3 DNA sequence: TGTGCCAGCAGACCCACCGGGACAGGGAGTGAAAAACTGTTTTTT. As protein: CASRPTGTGSEKLFF.

This CDR3 is CATRTTGGVEQFF. Written as DNA, the CDR3 is TGTGCCACCCGAACAACAGGGGGCGTTGAGCAGTTCTTC. The J gene is TRBJ2-1, the V gene TRBV15; 9 positions match TRBD1. CDR1 LNHNV and CDR2 YYDKDF come from the germline V gene (reference sequence). V lost 8 bases and J lost 9; bases outside the gene matches: 8. CDR3 length: 13 residues.

The V gene is TRBV13, the J gene TRBJ2-1, with no clear D. This CDR3 spans 13 amino acids. With 4 bases removed from V and 4 bases from J, the gap between germline ends came to 8 bases. Germline CDR1 reads PRHDT; CDR2 reads FYEKMQ (reference sequence). The CDR3 DNA follows: TGTGCCAGCAGCTCAGGCCGTTACAATGAGCAGTTCTTC. Its translation: CASSSGRYNEQFF.

On this clone itself: Distinct nucleotide sequences in the sample also encode this CDR3. This chain uses TRBV6-5 with TRBJ1-5, with D perhaps matching TRBD1 (6 bases). This CDR3 is built from 14 residues. Trimming removed 8 bases at V and 2 bases at J, with 13 bases between. The germline gives CDR1 MNHEY, CDR2 SVGAGI. The CDR3 bases are TGTGCCAGCGGGGGGCTGGGGGGCAATCAGCCCCAGCATTTT. This codes for CASGGLGGNQPQHF.

The chain joins TRBV28 to TRBJ2-3; D is perhaps TRBD1 or TRBD2 (5 bases each). The V end lost 8 bases, the J end lost 0 bases, and 15 bases lay between the germline ends. Germline values: CDR1 MDHEN, CDR2 SYDVKM. The CDR3 totals 15 residues. The CDR3 protein is CASGDGGPSTDTQYF. The CDR3 DNA follows: TGTGCCAGCGGGGACGGCGGGCCGAGCACAGATACGCAGTATTTT.

Only one count was recorded for this clone. The rearrangement uses TRBV5-4 and TRBJ2-7; TRBD1 agrees at 8 bases. Germline V lookup: CDR1 SGHNT, CDR2 YYREEE (reference sequence). V dropped 4 bases and J dropped 7; count of bases not matched to a gene: 4. The CDR3 has 12 amino acids. CDR3 in DNA: TGTGCCAGCAGCGAACAGGGGGGAGAGCAGTACTTC. It specifies CASSEQGGEQYF.

The rearrangement uses TRBV3-1 (or the pseudogene TRBV3-2) and TRBJ1-5; no firm D call. Per germline, CDR1 LGHDT and CDR2 YNNKEL (reference sequence). Deletions cut 0 bases from V and 7 bases from J, with 13 bases between. The CDR3 runs 15 residues. This CDR3 reads CASSQDIGGWQPQHF. CDR3 bases: TGTGCCAGCAGCCAAGATATAGGAGGGTGGCAGCCCCAGCATTTT.